These 9 T cell receptor beta chains share one sample of origin, sequenced in a study of Ad26.COV2.S vaccination and SARS-CoV-2 variants. This table comes from immunoSEQ multiplex PCR, and its TCRdb copy is limited to in-frame clones, with some not included. The sample includes about 410,000 clones, roughly 90% of them seen just once. Treatment here: some 19 received Ad26.COV2.S at low or high dose, single or two shots; several received placebo; per-sample allocation not given. Sampling took place 63 days after the first vaccine or placebo injection. Here the sequenced sample was peripheral blood, taken in a trial of Ad26.COV2.S vaccine versus placebo. Source of these receptors: a person between 18 and 65 years old who received the Ad26.COV2.S COVID-19 vaccine or a placebo.

The gene calls are TRBV6-2 or TRBV6-3 and TRBJ2-1; D may match TRBD1 or TRBD2 (5 bases each). Trimming removed 0 bases from V and 6 bases from J, with 18 bases in between. The CDR3 length is 17 residues. Per germline, CDR1 MNHEY and CDR2 SVGEGT. The chain's CDR3 is CASSYSPWGSQSNEQFF. The DNA of the CDR3 is TGTGCCAGCAGTTACTCGCCCTGGGGGAGCCAAAGCAATGAGCAGTTCTTC.

This clone came up a few times. CDR3 loop: CASSYQPSGTDTQYF. For the CDR3, the DNA is TGTGCCAGCAGTTACCAACCTTCGGGCACAGATACGCAGTATTTT. The genes are TRBV6-5 and TRBJ2-3; D is ambiguous. The V and J ends lost 2 bases and 1 base respectively, with 10 bases between them. Germline V gene lookup returns CDR1 MNHEY and CDR2 SVGAGI. CDR3 size: 15 residues.

The rearrangement uses TRBV5-8 and TRBJ1-2, with D unresolved. The germline V gene encodes CDR1 SGHTS and CDR2 YDEGEE. This CDR3 has 13 amino acids. V lost 1 base and J 3 bases, leaving 7 bases between the germline ends. The CDR3 DNA reads as TGTGCCAGCAGCTTGACAGAGGACTATGGCTACACCTTC. Protein product: CASSLTEDYGYTF.

This sequence joins TRBV27 and TRBJ2-3; D is possibly TRBD2 (5 bases). Germline assignment: CDR1 MNHEY and CDR2 SMNVEV (reference sequence). V lost 2 bases and J 0 bases, leaving 9 bases between the germline ends. The CDR3 runs to 15 residues. CDR3 residues: CASSLLATSTDTQYF. The CDR3 DNA reads as TGTGCCAGCAGTTTACTAGCTACTAGCACAGATACGCAGTATTTT.

CDR3 residues: CASKGQGANEQFF. The CDR3 DNA reads TGCGCCAGCAAGGGACAGGGGGCAAATGAGCAGTTCTTC. The chain recombines TRBV4-1 with TRBJ2-1; 12 bases agree with TRBD1. V was pared by 7 bases and J by 7 bases, with 2 bases of the junction left unmatched. The CDR3 has 13 amino acids. Germline-derived CDR1 and CDR2 are MGHRA and YSYEKL.

The CDR3 sequence: CAWSLWAGEKLFF. The CDR3 nucleotides are TGTGCCTGGAGTTTATGGGCTGGTGAAAAACTGTTTTTT. The genes are TRBV30 and TRBJ1-4; D call uncertain. V shed 2 bases and J shed 7 bases, with 11 bases lying between them. The CDR3 runs 13 residues. In germline, CDR1 is GTSNPN, CDR2 SVGIG (reference sequence).

The V call is TRBV4-1, the J call TRBJ2-1, with 14 bases lining up with TRBD2. The germline gives CDR1 MGHRA, CDR2 YSYEKL. This CDR3 has 19 amino acids. V was clipped by 3 bases and J by 0 bases; unmatched bases: 7. CDR3 sequence (DNA): TGCGCCAGCAGCCACGGGACTAGCGGGGGTACGAGCTCCTACAATGAGCAGTTCTTC. Translated, it gives CASSHGTSGGTSSYNEQFF.

The chain is built from TRBV11-2 and TRBJ2-3; D is perhaps TRBD2 (5 bases). The germline gives CDR1 SGHAT, CDR2 FQNNGV. Trimming took 0 bases from V and 0 from J, leaving 7 bases between them. The CDR3 runs to 15 residues. CDR3 loop: CASSLDRGSTDTQYF. CDR3 nucleotide sequence: TGTGCCAGCAGCTTAGATCGGGGAAGCACAGATACGCAGTATTTT.

The chain couples TRBV27 to TRBJ2-7; 9 bases are a match to TRBD2. Trimming cost V 5 bases and J 3 bases; bases outside gene matches: 5. Germline loops: CDR1 MNHEY, CDR2 SMNVEV (reference sequence). The CDR3 runs to 14 residues. The CDR3 DNA reads TGTGCCAGCAGTCCCAGCGGGGGGATCTACGAGCAGTACTTC. This gives the protein CASSPSGGIYEQYF.